These T cell receptor beta chains were read from a single sample in a study of T cell repertoires in cytomegalovirus infection. TCRdb re-derived calls from the reads in MiXCR, one entry per CDR3 protein. The sample has 200,000 to 300,000 distinct CDR3 sequences, approximately 9.1% seen once. The sample taken for sequencing was PBMCs. All receptors derive from a human donor in good health (CMV status not recorded). Some clones in this sample may be carry-over from other donors' samples. The CDR3 runs from the conserved cysteine through the conserved F or W. D genes are given only for firm matches. A row's size may be missing; if present it is once, few, many or a size class.

V gene,D gene,clone size,J gene,CDR3 DNA,CDR3 protein
TRBV6-2/TRBV6-3,TRBD2,.,TRBJ2-2,TGTGCCAGCAGTTACTCCCTACTAGCGGGTTCCACCGGGGAGCTGTTTTTT,CASSYSLLAGSTGELFF
TRBV7-2,TRBD1,many,TRBJ1-2,TGTGCCAGCAGCTTAACCGCGGGACAGGGTGGTGGCTACACCTTC,CASSLTAGQGGGYTF
TRBV12-3/TRBV12-4,TRBD1,many,TRBJ1-5,TGTGCCAGCAGTTACGCAGGGGGGGGCAATCAGCCCCAGCATTTT,CASSYAGGGNQPQHF
TRBV20-1,.,many,TRBJ2-4,TGCAGTGCTAGAGTGGTTGTCGGTGCCAAAAACATTCAGTACTTC,CSARVVVGAKNIQYF
TRBV5-1,.,many,TRBJ1-5,TGCGCCAGCAGCTTGGCTGGGGTTTCCAGGGGTCGACCTTATAGCAATCAGCCCCAGCATTTT,CASSLAGVSRGRPYSNQPQHF
TRBV19,.,few,TRBJ2-5,TGTGCCAGTAGTATAGTCACCTCTCCAGAGACCCAGTACTTC,CASSIVTSPETQYF
TRBV7-6,TRBD2,many,TRBJ2-1,TGTGCCAGCAGCTCGAGGACTAGCGAGAGCTTCGGGGAGCAGTTCTTC,CASSSRTSESFGEQFF
TRBV7-2,TRBD2,many,TRBJ2-1,TGTGCCAGCAGACCCGGGGGGGCAGGGAACAATGAGCAGTTCTTC,CASRPGGAGNNEQFF
TRBV5-8,.,few,TRBJ1-1,TGTGCCAGCAGCCAGGAAACGGGTTCTGAAGCTTTCTTT,CASSQETGSEAFF
TRBV28,.,few,TRBJ2-3,TGTGCCAGCAGTTCGCCCAGGGGATTTAGCACAGATACGCAGTATTTT,CASSSPRGFSTDTQYF
TRBV7-2,.,many,TRBJ2-5,TGTGCCAGCAGTAAGATGTGGGGCGGAGAGACCCAGTACTTC,CASSKMWGGETQYF
TRBV7-2,.,many,TRBJ1-3,TGTGCCAGCAGCTTAGAGCCCACTGGAAACACCATATATTTT,CASSLEPTGNTIYF
TRBV7-6,TRBD2,few,TRBJ2-1,TGTGCCAGCAGCTTATCTACAGCGGGGAATGAGCAGTTCTTC,CASSLSTAGNEQFF
TRBV29-1,TRBD2,few,TRBJ2-5,TGCAGCGTCTTCGCGGCTAGCGGGGGGTTCTTAGGAGAGACCCAGTACTTC,CSVFAASGGFLGETQYF
TRBV7-9,TRBD1,many,TRBJ1-1,TGTGCCAGCAGCCCAGGGGGACAGGGGGTGGCTGAAGCTTTCTTT,CASSPGGQGVAEAFF
TRBV7-8,.,many,TRBJ1-4,TGTGCCAGCAGCTTAGCGCATGCAGGTGCTGAAAAACTGTTTTTT,CASSLAHAGAEKLFF
TRBV7-2,TRBD2,many,TRBJ2-7,TGTGCCAGCAGCCTATGGGGGATTGGTAGCGGGGCATACGAGCAGTACTTC,CASSLWGIGSGAYEQYF
TRBV7-9,.,many,TRBJ1-6,TGTGCCAGCAGCTTAAGGGCAGGGGCGGATTCACCCCTCCACTTT,CASSLRAGADSPLHF
TRBV18,.,.,TRBJ1-2,TGTGCCAGCTCACCTGCCCAGGGTTTTACCTATGGCTACACCTTC,CASSPAQGFTYGYTF
TRBV12-3/TRBV12-4,TRBD1,.,TRBJ2-1,TGTGCCAGCAGTTTTAGCAGGGGGCTCTACAATGAGCAGTTCTTC,CASSFSRGLYNEQFF
TRBV7-2,TRBD2,many,TRBJ2-3,TGTGCCAGCAGCTTACAGCGGGGGAGCACAGATACGCAGTATTTT,CASSLQRGSTDTQYF
TRBV4-2,.,few,TRBJ1-6,TGTGCCAGCAGCCAATCGGGTCCTTCACCCCTCCACTTT,CASSQSGPSPLHF
TRBV10-1,.,.,TRBJ1-1,TGCGCCAGCCGAGGAGATGGGTTGGAGACTGAAGCTTTCTTT,CASRGDGLETEAFF
TRBV7-2,TRBD2,once,TRBJ2-7,TGTGCCAGCAGCTCAGAGGGACTAAGTACCTACGAGCAGTACTTC,CASSSEGLSTYEQYF
TRBV7-2,.,many,TRBJ1-1,TGTGCCAGCAGCTTAGAAGCGGCCAGAGCTAACACTGAAGCTTTCTTT,CASSLEAARANTEAFF
TRBV7-4,.,.,TRBJ2-2,TGTGCCAGCAGCTTAGGGACAGCCGCGAACACCGGGGAGCTGTTTTTT,CASSLGTAANTGELFF
TRBV7-2,TRBD1,many,TRBJ2-7,TGTGCCAGCAGCTTAGTTGTGGGACAGAGATACGAGCAGTACTTC,CASSLVVGQRYEQYF
TRBV7-9,TRBD2,many,TRBJ2-1,TGTGCCAGCAGCTTAGAAGGGACTAGCCCGTTCTTC,CASSLEGTSPFF
TRBV29-1,TRBD2,.,TRBJ2-7,TGCAGCGTTGGTTCACTAGCGGAGACCTACGAGCAGTACTTC,CSVGSLAETYEQYF
TRBV6-5,.,.,TRBJ1-1,TGTGCCAGCAGTTACCGTCCAGGGGCGCAGAATGAAGCTTTCTTT,CASSYRPGAQNEAFF
TRBV7-2,.,many,TRBJ2-7,TGTGCCAGCGGGAGAAATACCTACGAGCAGTACTTC,CASGRNTYEQYF
TRBV28,TRBD2,.,TRBJ2-1,TGTGCCAGCGATAAGCGGGGGGGCCCCATCTTC,CASDKRGGPIF
TRBV7-8,.,many,TRBJ2-6,TGTGCCAGCAGCTTAAAGGGATCTGGGGCCAACGTCCTGACTTTC,CASSLKGSGANVLTF
TRBV7-9,TRBD1,.,TRBJ2-7,TGTGCCAGCAAGGGTGGGACAGCCTACGAGCAGTACTTC,CASKGGTAYEQYF
TRBV7-8,.,many,TRBJ1-1,TGTGCCAGCAGTTTAGGCGGGTCGAACACTGAAGCTTTCTTT,CASSLGGSNTEAFF
TRBV11-2,TRBD2,many,TRBJ2-3,TGTGCCAGCAGCCCCGGACTAGCGGGGGGGCGTGCTCTAGATACGCAGTATTTT,CASSPGLAGGRALDTQYF
TRBV10-3,.,many,TRBJ1-2,TGTGCCATCAGGGAGACAGATAACTATGGCTACACCTTC,CAIRETDNYGYTF
TRBV7-2,TRBD2,many,TRBJ2-3,TGTGCCAGCAGCTTAGACCCTCGACTAGCGGGAGATGATACGCAGTATTTT,CASSLDPRLAGDDTQYF
TRBV27,TRBD1,few,TRBJ2-5,TGTGCCAGCAGGCCACAGGGGGCAGAGACCCAGTACTTC,CASRPQGAETQYF
TRBV6-2/TRBV6-3,.,.,TRBJ1-5,TGTGCCAGCAGTTATCGCCGCGACGGCCCGGGGGGCAATCAGCCCCAGCATTTT,CASSYRRDGPGGNQPQHF
TRBV7-2,.,many,TRBJ2-5,TGTGCCAGCAGCCCGGGGGCGCAGGAGACCCAGTACTTC,CASSPGAQETQYF
TRBV15,.,.,TRBJ1-4,TGTGCCACCAGCAGGGTTATCCAGTCGGGTAATGAAAAACTGTTTTTT,CATSRVIQSGNEKLFF
TRBV7-2,.,many,TRBJ2-7,TGTGCCAGCAGCTTAGCGGCCAGTAGAGGATACGAGCAGTACTTC,CASSLAASRGYEQYF
TRBV7-2,.,.,TRBJ1-6,TGTGCCAGCAGCTTAGAACCTTCCAGACCCCTCCACTTT,CASSLEPSRPLHF
TRBV20-1,.,few,TRBJ1-3,TGCAGTGCTAGAGATAAGAGCTCTGGAAACACCATATATTTT,CSARDKSSGNTIYF
TRBV3-1,.,.,TRBJ2-3,TGTGCCAGCAGCCAGTGGGTAGAAGATACGCAGTATTTT,CASSQWVEDTQYF
TRBV5-1,TRBD2,many,TRBJ2-3,TGCGCCAGCAGCTCAGCGGGAGGGGCAGATACGCAGTATTTT,CASSSAGGADTQYF
TRBV15,.,.,TRBJ1-5,TGTGCCACCAGCGCCCGAGACAGTGGTCAGCCCCAGCATTTT,CATSARDSGQPQHF
TRBV7-6,.,many,TRBJ1-5,TGTGCCAGCACCCTGGGAGGGGGCAATCAGCCCCAGCATTTT,CASTLGGGNQPQHF
TRBV20-1,TRBD2,many,TRBJ2-7,TGCAGTGCTAGCTGGGACTATTCCTACGAGCAGTACTTC,CSASWDYSYEQYF
TRBV7-2,.,many,TRBJ1-1,TGTGCCAGCAGCTTATGGCAGAACACTGAAGCTTTCTTT,CASSLWQNTEAFF
TRBV7-2,.,many,TRBJ2-3,TGTGCCAGCAGCCCCCAGGGTTCTGATACGCAGTATTTT,CASSPQGSDTQYF
TRBV7-9,TRBD1,many,TRBJ2-7,TGTGCCAGCAGCCCGGACAGGCCTGGCTCCTACGAGCAGTACTTC,CASSPDRPGSYEQYF